The rows below give T cell receptor beta chains drawn from one sample of a study of shared clonotypes between healthy human individuals. The data were produced by immunoSEQ multiplex PCR, yet TCRdb's version contains in-frame clones alone and is incomplete. The data contain just over 2,000,000 clones, roughly 94% of them singletons. The sequencing sample was made of naive CD4+ T cells sorted from blood. The receptor set was obtained from a man younger than 35 in good health. Both conserved end residues are trimmed from each CDR3.

V gene	CDR3 protein
TRBV10-3	AISETGQSLAKNIQY
TRBV29-1	SVKSSTDTQY
TRBV7-3	ASSCINNRDRGLDTEAF
TRBV7-7	ASSFSTSGETQY
TRBV7-9	ASSQHLGTDTQY
TRBV23-1	ASSQIRTPLGTGELF
TRBV2	ASIRRGEKLF
TRBV9	ASSAFGQTYQETQY
TRBV5-1	ASSLAQSTDTQY
TRBV5-1	ASSKGQGTFYNEQF
TRBV10-3	AIANFSGHGYT
TRBV5-6	ASSLDRGYYGYT
TRBV6-5	ASSSTQNTEAF
TRBV28	ASSDGQGGYTEAF
TRBV9	ASSVAPGGTDTQY